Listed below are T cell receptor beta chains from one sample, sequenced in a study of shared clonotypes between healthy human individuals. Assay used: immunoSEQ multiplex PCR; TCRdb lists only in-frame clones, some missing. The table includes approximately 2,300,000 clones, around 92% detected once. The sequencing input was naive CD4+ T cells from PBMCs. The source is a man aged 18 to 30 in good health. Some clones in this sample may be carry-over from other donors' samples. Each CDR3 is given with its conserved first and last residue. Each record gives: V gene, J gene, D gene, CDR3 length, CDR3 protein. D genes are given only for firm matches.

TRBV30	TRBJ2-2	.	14	CAWKGRLNTGELFF
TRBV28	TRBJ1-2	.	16	CASSLGGAAPYYGYTF
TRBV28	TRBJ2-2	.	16	CASSLLLAGNTGELFF
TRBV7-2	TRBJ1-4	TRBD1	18	CASSPERGRGESNEKLFF
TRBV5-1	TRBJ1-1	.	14	CASSLDRLNTEAFF
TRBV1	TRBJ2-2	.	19	CTSRGQVSSGSSDTGELFF
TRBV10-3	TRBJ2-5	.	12	CAISADNLVPYF
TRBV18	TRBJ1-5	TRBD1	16	CASSPQAGGSNQPQHF
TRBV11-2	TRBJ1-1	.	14	CASSLNLGPEGAFF
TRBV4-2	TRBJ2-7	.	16	CASSQPQRFTAYEQYF
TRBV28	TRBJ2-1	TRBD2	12	CASSLSAGVPFF
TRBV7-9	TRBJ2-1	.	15	CASSRTGTVSNEQFF
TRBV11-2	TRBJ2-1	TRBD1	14	CASIRQGRYNEQFF
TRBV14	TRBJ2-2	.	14	CASSSAGAVGELFF
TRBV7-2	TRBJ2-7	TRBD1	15	CASSLARTGPYEQYF
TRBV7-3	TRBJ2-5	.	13	CASSLTRQETQYF
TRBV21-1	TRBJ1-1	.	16	CASSKAPGTAHTEAFF
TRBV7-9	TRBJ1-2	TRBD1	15	CASSLNRGAAQGYTF
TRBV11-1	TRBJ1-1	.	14	CASSLTSGVRRAFF
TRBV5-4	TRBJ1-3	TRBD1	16	CASSSGTGRSGNTIYF
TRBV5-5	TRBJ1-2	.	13	CASIGREPYGYTF
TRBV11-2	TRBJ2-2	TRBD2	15	CASSPIAGRTGELFF
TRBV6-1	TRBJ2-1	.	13	CASSEGRYNEQFF
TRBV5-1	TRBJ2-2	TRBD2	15	CASSLQRESGGELFF
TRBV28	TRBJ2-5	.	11	CASSIQETQYF
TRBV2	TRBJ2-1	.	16	CASSLTGTRRYNEQFF
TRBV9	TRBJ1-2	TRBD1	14	CASSVAPGGYGYTF
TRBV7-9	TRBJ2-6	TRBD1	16	CASRQTGGSGANVLTF
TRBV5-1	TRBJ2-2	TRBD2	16	CASSSLAGRNTGELFF
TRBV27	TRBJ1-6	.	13	CASSFGMNSPLHF
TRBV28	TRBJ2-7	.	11	CASSTIQGTVF
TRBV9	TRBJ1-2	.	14	CASSANTERLGYTF
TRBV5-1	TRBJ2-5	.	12	CASRAGVETQYF
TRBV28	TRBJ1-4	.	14	CASTRQYEGVRLFF
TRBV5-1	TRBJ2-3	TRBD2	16	CASSLLSGTSTDTQYF
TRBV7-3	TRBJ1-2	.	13	CASSSAPGNGYTF
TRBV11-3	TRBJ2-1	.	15	CASSMGHFTYNEQFF
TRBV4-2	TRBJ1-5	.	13	CASSQEYGQPQHF
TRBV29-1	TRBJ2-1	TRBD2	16	CSVEGTSGSSYNEQFF
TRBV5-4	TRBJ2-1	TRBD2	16	CASTLGGRSSYNEQFF
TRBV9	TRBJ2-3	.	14	CASSKREGTDTQYF
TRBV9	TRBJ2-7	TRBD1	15	CASSVAWDSPYEQYF
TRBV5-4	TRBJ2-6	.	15	CASSPRDSGANVLTF
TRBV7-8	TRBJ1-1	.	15	CASSPRGTANTEAFF
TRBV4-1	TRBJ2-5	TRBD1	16	CASSQPLRGTGREQYF
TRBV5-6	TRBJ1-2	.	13	CASSLLSHIGYTF
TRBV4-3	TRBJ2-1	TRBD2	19	CASSRGLAGGSSSYNEQFF
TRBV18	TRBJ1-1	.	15	CASSPLRVTGTEAFF
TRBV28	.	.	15	CASSVDRRVSYEQYF
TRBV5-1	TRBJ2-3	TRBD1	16	CASSPTGTGPADTQYF
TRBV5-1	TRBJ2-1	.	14	CASSLARFMDEQFF
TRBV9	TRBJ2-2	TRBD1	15	CASSGARGRTGELFF
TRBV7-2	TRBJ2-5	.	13	CASSAQRGETQYF
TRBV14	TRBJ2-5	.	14	CASSPRAGKETQYF
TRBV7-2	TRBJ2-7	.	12	CASSLGTYEQYF
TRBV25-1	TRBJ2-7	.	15	CASSEPRDGGLEQYF
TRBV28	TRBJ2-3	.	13	CASSGEWADTQYF
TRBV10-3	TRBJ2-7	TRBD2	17	CAISESLGGRASYEQYF
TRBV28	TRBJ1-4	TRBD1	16	CASSLPQGALLEKLFF
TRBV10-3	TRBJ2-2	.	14	CAISERVPAGELFF